The entry that follows covers one T cell receptor (beta chain) sequence. This clone was counted a few times. Its antigen is unknown. The junction differs from germline at one of its ends, possibly a read error. The cohort comprised some 700 healthy bone marrow donors. At the time of sampling, every cohort member was nominally healthy, though immune exposures that went unrecorded were likely present. The donor was CMV seropositive and was included in the group of approximately 300 seropositive cohort members. A peripheral blood sample was collected from each donor, and TCR beta sequencing was performed on peripheral blood mononuclear cells. The Qiagen DNeasy Blood Extraction Kit was used to extract genomic DNA from the blood cell samples. CDR1 MNHEY and CDR2 SVGAGI are derived from the germline V gene. The CDR3, from cysteine to phenylalanine, totals 14 residues. The only DNA kept is the CDR3, 42 bases in frame from the first base.

The protocol used for the library was the immunoSEQ multiplex PCR assay. For the multiplex PCR, a mixture combining 60 forward primers for TCR Vbeta segments and 13 reverse primers for TCR Jbeta segments was used. The CDR3 region of rearranged TCR beta genes was amplified from genomic DNA by a multiplex PCR assay. The amplified TCR beta libraries were sequenced on the Illumina HiSeq System as 87-base-pair reads. As for how the authors treated the data: A later analysis tallied 75 million to 85 million unique TCR beta chains across the 700 or so repertoires, and some 10 million of those chains were shared by two or more donors. A nearest-neighbor algorithm error-corrected the raw reads and collapsed the reads into unique sequences, merging closely related sequences to remove PCR and sequencing errors. CDR3 sequences were aligned to IMGT reference sequences to assign V, D and J gene segments. For a sequence to be retained, a match of at least six nucleotides was required to both a V gene segment and a J gene segment. A rearrangement counted as productive if the CDR3 had no stop codons and remained in frame with V and J, and every other rearrangement counted as non-productive. CDR3 was defined according to IMGT convention as the region running from the second conserved V-encoded cysteine to the conserved J-encoded phenylalanine. The earlier analysis of approximately 500 of the donors excluded sequences that lacked an unambiguous match to a single V gene segment. An earlier analysis of over 450 of the donors classified V segments as functional when productive rearrangements were above 56.7% and as segregating when the standard deviation between donors was above 5%. A statistical classification framework was developed to diagnose cytomegalovirus status using the catalog of TCR beta chain sequences. V and J gene assignment, in a later analysis, came from comparing TCR nucleotide sequences with IMGT/GENE-DB human TR gene sequences. The TCRdist pipeline was used in a later analysis to assign CDR3 sequences and most-parsimonious VDJ recombination scenarios. In a later analysis, each TCR beta chain was defined by its CDR3 amino acid sequence together with its V-gene family, and reads lacking a unique V-gene family were excluded. In a later analysis, 450 to 600 highly shared, low-generation-probability nucleotide sequences were removed to address suspected cross-contamination and a sequencing artifact. For each public chain, a later analysis derived a clonal expansion index from normalized ranks of inferred template counts within each repertoire. In a later analysis, generation probabilities were computed using a VDJ recombination model fitted to out-of-frame rearrangements, and the results were checked against IGoR. Hypergeometric tests were used in a later analysis to score TCR-TCR, TCR-HLA and TCR-CMV co-occurrence, with a repertoire-size bias correction applied to the TCR pairs. To estimate false discovery rates, a later analysis permuted the HLA or CMV assignments 20 times. In a later analysis, co-occurring TCRs were grouped using DBSCAN, with TCRdist sequence similarity added in when clustering inside HLA-allele-positive subsets. Repertoires with fewer than 30,000 or more than 120,000 public chains, plus five repertoires with anomalous nucleotide sharing, were excluded from co-occurrence clustering. TCRdb obtained this table from immuneACCESS and retained in-frame rearrangements with V and J assigned. These tables miss some clones; where compared with another copy, unresolved V genes account for less than half of the shortfall, and the remainder is unexplained. V, J and clone size were drawn from that table, and D and trimming were deduced from the DNA. For this sample the table gives around 90,000 clones, of which about three fifths were detected only once. The ten top clones hold around 5.5% of the sample.

This sample was included in a study of cytomegalovirus exposure and HLA in healthy donors (TCRdb year 2017). Study-wide context: An earlier analysis of 587 of the donors reported under 300 Gb of sequence data and 117 million unique TCR beta sequences obtained from 180 million or so T cells. A later analysis re-examined previously published TCR beta repertoires from several hundred donors and added high-resolution HLA genotyping to investigate patterns of TCR occurrence. The aim of the study was to test whether cataloging public T cell receptors could identify signatures of past pathogen exposure. In a later genetic analysis, genome-wide SNP genotypes for about 65% of the roughly 700 donors were used, and that subset was treated as a discovery cohort. Every repertoire in the discovery cohort had been generated on one and the same sequencing platform. An earlier analysis of 587 of the donors used high-throughput TCR beta sequencing to judge whether each TCR beta V gene segment behaved as functional or pseudogenic. HLA typing covered class I and class II loci at four-digit resolution. The T cell repertoires of 550 to 850 subjects were profiled by immunosequencing and related to cytomegalovirus serostatus. In addition to the first cohort of approximately 670 subjects, a separate validation cohort of 130 or so different subjects was used. Typing coverage varied by locus: 629-630 donors for A, B, C, DRB1 and DQB1; more than 500 for DQA1; more than 600 for DPA1; around 490 for DPB1. An early release that covered several hundred HLA-typed donors contained 300 to 350 gigabases of sequencing data and roughly 84 million unique TCR sequences. Donor age, sex, ethnicity and CMV serostatus were compiled together with the repertoire data. Among the approximately 420 genotyped donors, more than 70% belonged to the genetic ancestry cluster associated with self-reported Caucasian donors. To predict cytomegalovirus infection status, the study brought together high-throughput TCR immunosequencing, statistical association of individual TCRs with disease status, and machine learning. A few DR-DQ haplotypes were treated as single units for association and clustering because of strong linkage in the cohort. Across under 500 genotyped donors of the cohort, an average of roughly 200,000 unique TCR beta nucleotide sequences per donor were sequenced, and roughly a sixth of those sequences were non-productive. In the later analysis, no new phenotypic data were used to find candidate immune exposures; instead, reliance was placed on TCR beta sequences and their occurrence across donors.

General conclusions and limits of the study: According to a later analysis, parvovirus B19, influenza, CMV and Epstein-Barr virus appeared linked to several top co-occurrence clusters. While some public TCRs were present in many individuals, most TCR sequences turned up only very rarely across donors. Because counts were too low, some 17 rarely observed V segments, including chromosome 9 orphons, were excluded from the earlier analysis of 587 of the donors. A further reported finding was that TCR beta sequences accurately predicted the HLA-A and HLA-B alleles for most subjects in the first cohort. In a later genetic analysis, fewer N-insertions in productive TCRs were reported among donors in an Asian-associated ancestry cluster than the roughly 710-donor mean. Broadly in line with IMGT annotations, most TCR beta V segments showed up in productive rearrangements about 87% or about 30% of the time in an earlier analysis of 450 to 600 of the donors. Correlated functional status among segregating V segments might be attributable to linkage disequilibrium, but an unknown experimental factor could not be ruled out. In a later analysis, the rate of TCR association differed among HLA loci, with DRB1 alleles having the most associated TCRs and HLA-C alleles having the fewest. A later analysis found that most CMV-associated TCR beta chains appeared HLA-restricted, with HLA associations seemingly driven largely by CMV exposure. The study listed 170 or so TCR beta chains as associated with cytomegalovirus. The 87-base-pair reads could not distinguish some IMGT-functional V segments, including TRBV6-2 and TRBV6-3, so those segments were excluded. In vitro tests confirmed that a few of the cytomegalovirus-associated TCR beta chains recognize cytomegalovirus antigens. Immune exposure information for the cohort was limited to CMV serostatus. When HLA alleles, especially DR and DQ, strongly co-occurred, TCR associations were difficult to assign to individual alleles. The presence/absence analyses assumed that sequencing depth was roughly uniform across donors, and that assumption may not be true. The classifier was reported to diagnose cytomegalovirus status with high specificity and sensitivity in both the original cohort and the validation cohort. At a false discovery rate of 0.05, a later analysis linked 16,951 TCR beta sequences to specific HLA alleles. The authors suggested that the approach could potentially be extended to other disease states and immunological phenotypes. In this cohort, only TCR beta chains were sequenced, and detectable features were limited by the absence of alpha or paired-chain data. A cluster of highly shared sequence variants was judged likely to represent a technical artifact of the sequencing pipeline. Because HLA typing was unavailable for some donors at each locus, only the typed subset was used in association tests. An association between a missense DCLRE1C variant and V-gene and J-gene trimming of TCR beta chains was found in a later genetic analysis and replicated in an independent cohort. Compared with equally common non-associated chains, HLA-associated TCR beta chains in a later analysis were more clonally expanded and had lower generation probabilities.

The sample comprised PBMCs. The sequence was obtained from a woman aged 25-40 years in good health and CMV-seropositive. The V gene is TRBV6-5 and the J gene is TRBJ2-7; no D gene is confidently identified. The sequence in DNA is TGTGTCAGCAGTTACGGAGCAGAATTCTACGAGCAGTACTTC. Translated, it gives CVSSYGAEFYEQYF.